Each of the 30 T cell receptor beta chains below was sequenced from the same sample in a study of control samples from healthy donors and cancer patients. This table comes from immunoSEQ multiplex PCR, and its TCRdb copy is limited to in-frame clones, with some not included. The sample lists around 180,000 clones, 94% occurring once. The sequencing sample was made of blood. Receptors originate from a young woman in good health.

The CDR3 sequence: CASSTTGTMYF. In DNA, the CDR3 is TGTGCCAGCAGCACCACCGGGACTATGTACTTC. The chain carries TRBV16 and TRBJ2-7, with 7 bases identical to TRBD2. The CDR3 is 11 amino acids. The germline CDR1 and CDR2 sequences are KGHSY and FQNENV. V lost 5 bases and J lost 12; bases outside the gene matches: 7.

This chain links TRBV11-2 with TRBJ1-4; D is uncertain. CDR1 is SGHAT and CDR2 is FQNNGV in the germline V gene. The CDR3 is made up of 14 amino acids. V lost 1 base and J 10 bases, leaving 13 bases between the germline ends. CDR3 loop: CASSLVREPGKLFF. DNA of the CDR3: TGTGCCAGCAGCTTAGTGAGGGAGCCAGGAAAACTGTTTTTT.

The chain carries TRBV13 and TRBJ2-5; D is perhaps TRBD2 (7 bases). The CDR3 has 18 residues. The ends were cut back, 5 bases at V and 7 bases at J, with 29 bases in the middle. The germline CDR1 and CDR2 sequences are PRHDT and FYEKMQ (reference sequence). The CDR3 nucleotides are TGTGCCAGCAGCCCCCGAGTGCCATCCGGGGGGCGGGAGTGGACCCAGTACTTC. Residues: CASSPRVPSGGREWTQYF.

This chain joins TRBV6-5 and TRBJ2-7; D is unclear. V was shortened by 0 bases and J by 4 bases, with 10 bases between the two germline ends. Germline lookup yields CDR1 MNHEY and CDR2 SVGAGI. The CDR3 is made up of 14 amino acids. In DNA, the CDR3 is TGTGCCAGCAGTTACTCGAAGCTTGGGTACGAGCAGTACTTC. Its protein product is CASSYSKLGYEQYF.

The chain combines TRBV15 with TRBJ1-3, with D maybe TRBD1 (6 bases). V lost 1 base to trimming and J lost 3 bases, with 10 bases between them. The CDR3 has 15 residues. In germline, CDR1 is LNHNV, CDR2 YYDKDF (reference sequence). CDR3 coding DNA: TGTGCCACCAGCAGAGGTGGGGGCGGTGGAAACACCATATATTTT. This gives the protein CATSRGGGGGNTIYF. The full variable domain, in which reference TRBV15 and TRBJ1-3 provide the parts outside the CDR3, is DAMVIQNPRYQVTQFGKPVTLSCSQTLNHNVMYWYQQKSSQAPKLLFHYYDKDFNNEADTPDNFQSRRPNTSFCFLDIRSPGLGDTAMYLCATSRGGGGGNTIYFGEGSWLTVV.

This sequence joins TRBV2 and TRBJ1-2, with D perhaps TRBD1 (5 bases). V lost 5 bases to trimming and J lost 6 bases, with 13 bases between them. The germline V gene has CDR1 SNHLY and CDR2 FYNNEI. The CDR3 runs to 13 residues. In DNA form, the CDR3 reads TGTGCCAGCAGTCCCGAGGGACCAAATGGCTACACCTTC. Protein sequence: CASSPEGPNGYTF. Complete variable domain (other parts from reference TRBV2 and TRBJ1-2): EPEVTQTPSHQVTQMGQEVILRCVPISNHLYFYWYRQILGQKVEFLVSFYNNEISEKSEIFDDQFSVERPDGSNFTLKIRSTKLEDSAMYFCASSPEGPNGYTFGSGTRLTVV.

The chain carries TRBV7-2 and TRBJ1-4; a weak D match, TRBD1 (5 bases). Trimming left V 3 bases short and J 4 bases short, with 9 bases between. Germline CDR1 reads SGHTA; CDR2 reads FQGNSA. The CDR3 sequence is 14 residues long. The CDR3 DNA reads TGTGCCAGCAGCTTGGGACTGATTAATGAAAAACTGTTTTTT. Encoded protein: CASSLGLINEKLFF.

The V call is TRBV27, the J call TRBJ1-1; D uncertain. The V gene's germline CDR1 is MNHEY and CDR2 SMNVEV (reference sequence). Trimming removed 5 bases at V and 0 bases at J, with 16 bases between. There are 16 residues in the CDR3. The DNA of the CDR3 is TGTGCCAGCAGTCCGTCCACGGGATGGGTGAACACTGAAGCTTTCTTT. Amino acid sequence: CASSPSTGWVNTEAFF.

The J gene is TRBJ2-3, the V gene TRBV13, with 8 bases lining up with TRBD2. There are 16 residues in the CDR3. V lost 1 base, J lost 2 bases, and 5 bases stayed unmatched. CDR1 and CDR2 from the germline V gene are PRHDT and FYEKMQ (reference sequence). CDR3 DNA: TGTGCCAGCAGCTTAGTAGTAGCGGGGATCACAGATACGCAGTATTTT. Translating gives CASSLVVAGITDTQYF.

This CDR3 is CAISEPGQTSSYNSPLHF. The DNA for the CDR3 is TGTGCCATCAGTGAGCCCGGACAGACGAGCTCCTATAATTCACCCCTCCACTTT. This chain joins TRBV10-3 and TRBJ1-6; the D gene is possibly TRBD1 (6 bases). Trimming pared 2 bases from V and 0 bases from J, leaving 14 bases between. The CDR3 consists of 18 residues. Germline CDR1 ENHRY, CDR2 SYGVKD.

The J gene is TRBJ1-6, the V gene TRBV19, with D perhaps TRBD1 (5 bases). The CDR3 spans 18 residues. The V gene lost 5 bases and the J gene lost 0 bases, with 17 bases spanning the gap. CDR1 is LNHDA, CDR2 SQIVND, per germline (reference sequence). The CDR3 region is CASSPETAAGSYNSPLHF. The CDR3 DNA reads TGTGCCAGTAGTCCTGAGACAGCGGCGGGCTCCTATAATTCACCCCTCCACTTT.

The chain links TRBV6-1 to TRBJ1-2, with D tentatively TRBD1 (5 bases). Germline CDR1 and CDR2: MNHNS and SASEGT. The V end lost 1 base, the J end lost 5 bases, and 17 bases lay between the germline ends. The CDR3 sequence is 16 residues long. CDR3: CASSEGIGDIGYGYTF. As DNA, the CDR3 is TGTGCCAGCAGTGAAGGTATAGGGGATATTGGATATGGCTACACCTTC.

The rearrangement joins TRBV7-2 to TRBJ1-4, with a possible D match to TRBD1 (5 bases). This CDR3 is built from 16 residues. Trimming left V 5 bases short and J 4 bases short, with 17 bases between. Germline V gives CDR1 SGHTA, CDR2 FQGNSA. For the CDR3, the DNA is TGTGCCAGCAGCGCCCAACCTGACAGTTTTAATGAAAAACTGTTTTTT. Protein sequence: CASSAQPDSFNEKLFF.

The CDR3 DNA follows: TGTGCCAGCAGCCCTCCGGGCCGACTCTCTGGAAACACCATATATTTT. Its protein product is CASSPPGRLSGNTIYF. The J gene is TRBJ1-3, the V gene TRBV3-1 (or the pseudogene TRBV3-2); D remains ambiguous. This CDR3 is built from 16 residues. V gave up 4 bases and J gave up 0 bases, with 13 bases separating them. CDR1 LGHDT and CDR2 YNNKEL come from the germline V gene (reference sequence).

The V and J genes are TRBV7-8 and TRBJ1-5; the D gene is possibly TRBD1 (5 bases). This CDR3 spans 15 amino acids. Germline V CDR1 and CDR2: SGHVS, FQNEAQ. The V gene lost 5 bases and the J gene lost 3 bases, with 14 bases spanning the gap. CDR3 nucleotide sequence: TGTGCCAGCAGCCCAACTCGGGGACCCAATCAGCCCCAGCATTTT. This codes for CASSPTRGPNQPQHF.

The J gene is TRBJ1-6, the V gene TRBV27, with 7 nucleotides matching TRBD1. With 0 bases clipped from V and 4 bases from J, the junction kept 3 bases outside the gene matches. CDR3 size: 16 residues. Germline V gives CDR1 MNHEY, CDR2 SMNVEV (reference sequence). For the CDR3, the DNA is TGTGCCAGCAGTTTATCGCGGACAGGTTATAATTCACCCCTCCACTTT. Translating it yields CASSLSRTGYNSPLHF.

This chain uses TRBV19 with TRBJ2-4, with 10 bases matching TRBD2. The CDR3 is 15 residues long. Germline trimming cut 8 bases from V and 2 bases from J; bases unmatched to any gene: 6. Germline V CDR1 and CDR2: LNHDA, SQIVND (reference sequence). CDR3 sequence reads: CASGTSGAPKNIQYF. CDR3 DNA: TGTGCCAGTGGAACTAGCGGGGCTCCCAAAAACATTCAGTACTTC.

The chain joins TRBV4-1 to TRBJ1-1, with D possibly matching TRBD1 (6 bases). CDR3 size: 15 residues. Trimming left V 4 bases short and J 1 base short, with 13 bases between. Germline CDR1 and CDR2: MGHRA and YSYEKL. This CDR3 is CASSPQDSQNTEAFF. For the CDR3, the DNA is TGCGCCAGCAGCCCACAGGACAGTCAGAACACTGAAGCTTTCTTT.

The CDR3 sequence is CASSIYKDGNTIYF. As DNA, the CDR3 is TGTGCCAGCAGCATCTATAAGGACGGAAACACCATATATTTT. V and J are TRBV11-3 and TRBJ1-3; D call uncertain. This CDR3 is built from 14 residues. Germline V gene lookup returns CDR1 SGHNT and CDR2 YENEEA. Trimming pared 5 bases from V and 4 bases from J, leaving 12 bases between.

V and J are TRBV21-1 and TRBJ1-1. TRBV21-1 is termed a pseudogene. This CDR3 region has 16 residues. For the CDR3, the DNA is TGTGCCAGCACCCGTCGGGCCACACCATCGGTACCGGAAGCTTTCTTT. Translation gives CASTRRATPSVPEAFF.

The chain couples TRBV20-1 to TRBJ2-5, with D uncertain. Germline CDR1 reads DFQATT; CDR2 reads SNEGSKA (reference sequence). The CDR3 has 11 amino acids. V was clipped by 6 bases and J by 7 bases, with 12 bases between them. The CDR3 nucleotides are TGCAGTGCCCCCCGCCTGGGGACCCAGTACTTC. Its translation is CSAPRLGTQYF.

The rearrangement links TRBV12-3 or TRBV12-4 to TRBJ1-2; a possible D gene is TRBD1 (5 bases). Trimming pared 6 bases from V and 8 bases from J, leaving 16 bases between. CDR3 length: 13 residues. CDR3: CASRKGPAEGYTF. In nucleotides, the CDR3 is TGTGCCAGCAGGAAGGGACCAGCGGAAGGCTACACCTTC.

This clone came up once. The V and J genes are TRBV16 and TRBJ2-1; 9 bases fit TRBD2. V dropped 0 bases and J dropped 10; count of bases not matched to a gene: 4. Per the germline V gene, CDR1 is KGHSY and CDR2 is FQNENV. The CDR3 runs 14 residues. In DNA form, the CDR3 reads TGTGCCAGCAGCCAATCTTCTAGCGGGGTGGAGCAGTTCTTC. Its translation: CASSQSSSGVEQFF. Drawing the rest from reference TRBV16 and TRBJ2-1, the complete variable domain is GEEVAQTPKHLVRGEGQKAKLYCAPIKGHSYVFWYQQVLKNEFKFLISFQNENVFDETGMPKERFSAKCLPNSPCSLEIQATKLEDSAVYFCASSQSSSGVEQFFGPGTRLTVL.

The chain couples TRBV11-2 to TRBJ2-1; no clear D gene. The germline V gene has CDR1 SGHAT and CDR2 FQNNGV. CDR3 size: 16 residues. V was pared by 3 bases and J by 8 bases, with 20 bases between. CDR3 residues: CASSFLTGPIGHEQFF. CDR3 nucleotide sequence: TGTGCCAGCAGCTTCTTAACCGGGCCTATAGGGCATGAGCAGTTCTTC.

V usage is TRBV9 and J usage is TRBJ1-6; 10 bases are shared with TRBD1. CDR3 length: 15 residues. CDR1 is SGDLS, CDR2 YYNGEE, per germline. The junction had 7 bases not matched to a gene; V was cut back by 3 bases and J by 10 bases. DNA of the CDR3: TGTGCCAGCAGCGGGGACAGGGGAATAAGATCACCCCTCCACTTT. Encoded protein: CASSGDRGIRSPLHF.

This clone came up once. This chain links TRBV5-6 with TRBJ1-5, with 7 bases aligning to TRBD1. CDR3 size: 14 residues. Germline CDR1 SGHDT, CDR2 YYEEEE. V shed 3 bases and J 3 bases; nucleotides not matched to a gene: 3. CDR3 nucleotides: TGTGCCAGCAGCTCACAGGGGCTCAATCAGCCCCAGCATTTT. This codes for CASSSQGLNQPQHF.

This clone appeared once. V gene TRBV5-1 combines with J gene TRBJ1-1, with D unresolved. The CDR3 covers 13 residues. Germline V gene lookup returns CDR1 SGHRS and CDR2 YFSETQ. V was cut by 0 bases and J by 10 bases, with 13 bases left in between. CDR3 residues: CASSLADGFGAFF. The CDR3 DNA sequence: TGCGCCAGCAGCTTGGCCGACGGGTTCGGAGCTTTCTTT.

The J gene is TRBJ2-2, the V gene TRBV7-8, with 14 bases lining up with TRBD2. The CDR3 sequence is 16 residues long. Germline CDR1 and CDR2: SGHVS and FQNEAQ. After removal of 5 bases from V and 4 bases from J, the junction contained 3 bases not matched to a gene. CDR3 protein: CASSKGTSGGTGELFF. The CDR3 DNA reads as TGTGCCAGCAGCAAAGGGACTAGCGGGGGCACCGGGGAGCTGTTTTTT.

The chain recombines TRBV5-1 with TRBJ2-1; D is perhaps TRBD1 or TRBD2 (5 bases each). V was clipped by 4 bases and J by 6 bases, with 20 bases between them. Germline values: CDR1 SGHRS, CDR2 YFSETQ. The CDR3 extends over 16 amino acids. The chain's CDR3 is CASSLQWDAAGNEQFF. The CDR3 DNA is TGCGCCAGCAGCCTTCAATGGGACGCCGCGGGCAATGAGCAGTTCTTC.

The J gene is TRBJ1-2, the V gene TRBV7-9; D is uncertain. The CDR3 consists of 13 residues. Germline lookup yields CDR1 SEHNR and CDR2 FQNEAQ (reference sequence). The V and J ends lost 1 base and 7 bases respectively, with 10 bases between them. The CDR3 spells CASSLETTGGYTF. The CDR3 DNA is TGTGCCAGCAGCTTAGAAACAACTGGTGGCTACACCTTC.